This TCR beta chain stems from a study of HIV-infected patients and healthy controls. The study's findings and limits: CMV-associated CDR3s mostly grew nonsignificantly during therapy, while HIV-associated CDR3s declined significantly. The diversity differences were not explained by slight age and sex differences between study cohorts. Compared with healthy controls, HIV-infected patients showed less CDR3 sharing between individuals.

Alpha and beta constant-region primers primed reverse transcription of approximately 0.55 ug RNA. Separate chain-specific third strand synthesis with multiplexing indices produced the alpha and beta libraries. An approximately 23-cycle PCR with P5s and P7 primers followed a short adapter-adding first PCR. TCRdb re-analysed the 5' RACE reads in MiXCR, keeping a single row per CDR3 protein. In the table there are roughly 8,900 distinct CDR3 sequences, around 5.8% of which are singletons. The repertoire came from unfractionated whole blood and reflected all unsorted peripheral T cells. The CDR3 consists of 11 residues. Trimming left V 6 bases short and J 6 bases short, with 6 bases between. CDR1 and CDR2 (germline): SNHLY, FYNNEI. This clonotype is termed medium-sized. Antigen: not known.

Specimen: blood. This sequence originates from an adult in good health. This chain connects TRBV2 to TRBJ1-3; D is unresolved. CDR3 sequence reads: CASSEQNTIYF. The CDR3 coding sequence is TGTGCCAGCAGCGAGCAAAACACCATATATTTT.